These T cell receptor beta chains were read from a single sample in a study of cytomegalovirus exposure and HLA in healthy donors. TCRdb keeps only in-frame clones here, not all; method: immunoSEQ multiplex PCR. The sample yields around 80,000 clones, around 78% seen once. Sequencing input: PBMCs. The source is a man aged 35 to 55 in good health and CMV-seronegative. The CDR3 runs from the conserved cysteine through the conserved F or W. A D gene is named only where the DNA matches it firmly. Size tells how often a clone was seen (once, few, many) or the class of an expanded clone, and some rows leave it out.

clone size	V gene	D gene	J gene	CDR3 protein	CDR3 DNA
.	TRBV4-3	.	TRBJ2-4	CASSLGLPVAKNIQYF	TGCGCCAGCAGCCTCGGACTTCCAGTGGCCAAAAACATTCAGTACTTC
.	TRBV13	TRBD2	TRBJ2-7	CASSKVAGVSPYEQYF	TGTGCCAGCAGCAAAGTAGCGGGAGTATCCCCCTACGAGCAGTACTTC
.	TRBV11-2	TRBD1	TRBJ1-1	CASSLDSGTAKAFF	TGTGCCAGCAGCTTAGACTCCGGGACAGCGAAAGCTTTCTTT
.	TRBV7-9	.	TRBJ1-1	CASRIIGVGNTEAFF	TGTGCCAGCCGAATCATAGGGGTAGGAAACACTGAAGCTTTCTTT
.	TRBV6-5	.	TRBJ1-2	CASRAAGFYGYTF	TGTGCCAGCAGGGCTGCAGGGTTCTATGGCTACACCTTC
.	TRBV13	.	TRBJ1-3	CASSRAISGNTIYF	TGTGCCAGTTCCAGGGCAATCTCTGGAAACACCATATATTTT
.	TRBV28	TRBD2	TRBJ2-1	CASSFEFLAGSNNEQFF	TGTGCCAGCAGTTTCGAGTTCTTAGCGGGAAGTAACAATGAGCAGTTCTTC
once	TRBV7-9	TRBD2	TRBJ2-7	CASSFPPGTSGIVYEQYF	TGTGCCAGCAGCTTTCCCCCGGGAACTAGCGGGATTGTATACGAGCAGTACTTC
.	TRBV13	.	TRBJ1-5	CASSFSGVGQPQHF	TGTGCCAGCAGCTTTTCCGGGGTAGGTCAGCCCCAGCATTTT
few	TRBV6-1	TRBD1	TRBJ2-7	CASKTGTGSYEQYF	TGTGCCAGCAAGACCGGGACAGGGTCCTACGAGCAGTACTTC
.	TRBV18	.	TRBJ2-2	CASSPPYTGELFF	TGTGCCAGCTCACCTCCCTACACCGGGGAGCTGTTTTTT
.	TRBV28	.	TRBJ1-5	CASRDARDKNQPQHF	TGTGCCAGCAGGGATGCTCGGGACAAAAATCAGCCCCAGCATTTT
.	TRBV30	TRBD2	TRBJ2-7	CAWLHRQGLGLAGEVVAHEQYF	TGTGCCTGGCTCCACCGACAGGGCTTGGGACTAGCGGGAGAAGTGGTGGCCCACGAGCAGTACTTC
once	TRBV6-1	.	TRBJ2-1	CASSGGQQDEQFF	TGTGCCAGCAGTGGCGGACAGCAGGATGAGCAGTTCTTC
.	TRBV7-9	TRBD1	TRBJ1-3	CASSFTGGRIYF	TGTGCCAGCAGCTTTACAGGGGGCCGGATATATTTT
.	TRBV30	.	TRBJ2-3	CAWSVRGRDTQYF	TGTGCCTGGAGTGTACGTGGGAGAGATACGCAGTATTTT
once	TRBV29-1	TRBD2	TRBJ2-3	CSVRHTLAGSTDTQYF	TGCAGCGTCCGCCACACATTAGCGGGTAGCACAGATACGCAGTATTTT
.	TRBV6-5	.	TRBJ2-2	CASSNDRTGELFF	TGTGCCAGCAGTAACGACAGGACCGGGGAGCTGTTTTTT
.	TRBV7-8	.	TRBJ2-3	CASSPGSQPTDTQYF	TGTGCCAGCAGCCCCGGGTCTCAACCAACAGATACGCAGTATTTT
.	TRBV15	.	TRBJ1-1	CATSSRLTGTEAFF	TGTGCCACCAGCAGTCGACTGACCGGCACTGAAGCTTTCTTT
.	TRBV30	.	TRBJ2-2	CAWTPIGDRTGELFF	TGTGCCTGGACCCCAATCGGAGACAGGACCGGGGAGCTGTTTTTT
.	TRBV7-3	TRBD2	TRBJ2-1	CASSPLTSGAYNEQFF	TGTGCCAGCAGCCCATTGACTAGCGGAGCCTACAATGAGCAGTTCTTC
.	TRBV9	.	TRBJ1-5	CASSADSLYQPQHF	TGTGCCAGCAGCGCGGACAGCCTATATCAGCCCCAGCATTTT
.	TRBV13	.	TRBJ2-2	CASSSGGGELFF	TGTGCCAGCAGCTCCGGGGGCGGGGAGCTGTTTTTT
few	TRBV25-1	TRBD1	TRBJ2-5	CASGSSGGANAGAGGQYF	TGTGCCAGCGGATCCTCAGGGGGCGCTAATGCTGGGGCAGGGGGCCAGTACTTC
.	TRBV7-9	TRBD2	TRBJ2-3	CASSLSSGSTDTQYF	TGTGCCAGCAGCTTATCTAGCGGGAGCACAGATACGCAGTATTTT
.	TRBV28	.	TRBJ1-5	CASSFDSSNQPQHF	TGTGCCAGCAGTTTTGACAGCAGCAATCAGCCCCAGCATTTT
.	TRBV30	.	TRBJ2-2	CAWRSTRDTGELFF	TGTGCCTGGCGCAGCACTCGGGACACCGGGGAGCTGTTTTTT
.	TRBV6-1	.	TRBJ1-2	CASSEASLYGYTF	TGTGCCAGCAGTGAAGCATCCCTCTATGGCTACACCTTC
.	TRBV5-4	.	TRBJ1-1	CASSLWGGGGGIGGTEAFF	TGTGCCAGCAGCTTGTGGGGGGGAGGAGGGGGTATCGGAGGCACTGAAGCTTTCTTT
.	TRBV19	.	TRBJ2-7	CASSQRGYEQYF	TGTGCCAGTAGTCAAAGGGGGTACGAGCAGTACTTC
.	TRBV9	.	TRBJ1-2	CASSARASYGYTF	TGTGCCAGCAGCGCCCGCGCTAGCTATGGCTACACCTTC
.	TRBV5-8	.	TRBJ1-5	CASSLGGGRGSSNQPQHF	TGTGCCAGCAGCTTGGGAGGCGGCAGGGGCTCTAGCAATCAGCCCCAGCATTTT
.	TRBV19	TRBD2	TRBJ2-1	CASSKGGSPYNEQFF	TGTGCCAGTAGTAAAGGCGGGAGTCCCTACAATGAGCAGTTCTTC
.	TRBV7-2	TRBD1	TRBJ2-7	CASSLAGQGVYEQYF	TGTGCCAGCAGCTTAGCGGGACAGGGCGTCTACGAGCAGTACTTC
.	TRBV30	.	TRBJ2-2	CAWSWAPLYGELFF	TGTGCCTGGAGTTGGGCACCACTGTACGGGGAGCTGTTTTTT
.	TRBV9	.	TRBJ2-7	CASSPRTANYEQYF	TGTGCCAGCAGCCCCAGGACAGCCAACTACGAGCAGTACTTC
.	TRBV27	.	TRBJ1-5	CASSLQGNQPQHF	TGTGCCAGCAGTTTACAGGGAAATCAGCCCCAGCATTTT
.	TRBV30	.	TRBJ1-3	CAWSPQDISGNTIYF	TGTGCCTGGAGTCCCCAGGACATTAGTGGAAACACCATATATTTT
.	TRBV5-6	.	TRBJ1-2	CASSSGLRALYGYTF	TGTGCCAGCAGCTCGGGCCTCAGGGCGCTATATGGCTACACCTTC
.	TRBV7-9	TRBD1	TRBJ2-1	CASSLRPGTGASEQFF	TGTGCCAGCAGCCTCCGTCCCGGGACAGGGGCCAGTGAGCAGTTCTTC
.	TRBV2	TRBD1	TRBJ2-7	CASRTRQGASPTYEQYF	TGTGCCAGCCGTACCCGACAGGGGGCTAGTCCAACCTACGAGCAGTACTTC
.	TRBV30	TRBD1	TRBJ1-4	CAWKDRGRRDEKLFF	TGTGCCTGGAAAGACAGGGGGCGCAGGGATGAAAAACTGTTTTTT
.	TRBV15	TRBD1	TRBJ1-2	CATSKLVVTGQGRINYGYTF	TGTGCCACCAGCAAACTCGTGGTAACGGGACAGGGGCGGATTAACTATGGCTACACCTTC
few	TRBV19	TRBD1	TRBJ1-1	CASSTGQGNTEAFF	TGTGCCAGTAGTACCGGACAGGGGAACACTGAAGCTTTCTTT
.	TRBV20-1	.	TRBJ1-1	CSAPLVTEAFF	TGCAGTGCTCCCTTAGTCACTGAAGCTTTCTTT
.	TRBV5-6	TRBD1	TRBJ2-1	CASSVQGSGYNEQFF	TGTGCCAGCAGCGTACAGGGGTCGGGTTACAATGAGCAGTTCTTC
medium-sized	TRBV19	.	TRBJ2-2	CASSILESQSGELFF	TGTGCCAGTAGTATCCTGGAGAGTCAGAGCGGGGAGCTGTTTTTT
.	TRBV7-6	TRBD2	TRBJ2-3	CASSFPLAGGTDTQYF	TGTGCCAGCAGCTTCCCACTAGCGGGGGGCACAGATACGCAGTATTTT
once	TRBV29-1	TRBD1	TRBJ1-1	CSGYRGAEAFF	TGCAGCGGTTACAGGGGCGCTGAAGCTTTCTTT
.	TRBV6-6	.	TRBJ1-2	CASSYGADGYTF	TGTGCCAGCAGTTACGGGGCGGATGGCTACACCTTC
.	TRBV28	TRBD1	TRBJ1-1	CASSLAVGRGHGNTEAFF	TGTGCCAGCAGTTTAGCCGTGGGCAGGGGGCACGGGAACACTGAAGCTTTCTTT
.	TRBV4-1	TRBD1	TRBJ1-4	CASSRNPGQENEKLFF	TGCGCCAGCAGCCGAAATCCGGGACAGGAAAATGAAAAACTGTTTTTT
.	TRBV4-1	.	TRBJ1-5	CASSQDKERNQPQHF	TGCGCCAGCAGCCAAGATAAAGAACGGAATCAGCCCCAGCATTTT